This T cell receptor (beta chain) was identified in a study of cytomegalovirus exposure and HLA in healthy donors. Study context: In a later analysis, the 90 to 150 validation repertoires were reported to have used the same platform as the 600 to 700 first-cohort repertoires.

Assay used: immunoSEQ multiplex PCR; TCRdb lists only in-frame clones, some missing. The sample includes around 140,000 clones, roughly 89% of them seen just once. Findings and limits, study-wide: Subsequent analysis revealed that first-cohort TCR clusters tended to co-occur in the roughly 120 validation repertoires. The majority of TCR sequences were rare, yet some public TCRs appeared in many donors. In vitro experiments confirmed that three CMV-associated chains were specific for CMV antigens.

Worth noting for this clone: The antigen is not known.

Sequences were obtained from PBMCs. The source of this sequence is a woman aged 18-35 years in good health and CMV-seronegative.

CDR3 DNA: TGTGCCAGCAGCCCGCGGGACTCGCCCTCCCGGGAGACCCAGTACTTC. It is translated as CASSPRDSPSRETQYF. V usage is TRBV7-9 and J usage is TRBJ2-5; the D gene is possibly TRBD2 (6 bases). Germline lookup yields CDR1 SEHNR and CDR2 FQNEAQ (reference sequence). The V gene lost 5 bases and the J gene lost 5 bases, with 21 bases spanning the gap. This CDR3 region has 16 residues.